This T cell receptor (beta chain) emerged from a study of blood T cell repertoires in COVID-19. Study-level information: Some COVID-19 samples were acute and others convalescent; all came from the United States, Italy and Spain. PBMCs, B-cell-depleted T cells, or T cells provided the cDNA or gDNA that made up the material.

The V gene's germline CDR1 is LNHDA and CDR2 SQIVND (reference sequence). V was pared by 11 bases and J by 0 bases, with 7 bases of the junction left unmatched. This CDR3 is 14 amino acids long. In the source study's methods: Quantification of nucleated cells was approximated via reference gene primer amplification. Sequencing was performed with immunoSEQ multiplex PCR; in TCRdb, only in-frame clones are kept and a portion is missing. V, J and clone size reflect that table, while D and trimming were determined from the DNA. The data contain 100,000 to 150,000 clones, about 81% of them singletons. The sequenced sample was peripheral blood. The sequence was obtained from a woman in her forties or fifties with acute or convalescent COVID-19. The chain employs TRBV19 and TRBJ2-4, with 7 bases that match TRBD1. CDR3 protein: CASGQLLAKNIQYF. CDR3 bases: TGTGCCTCGGGACAGCTTCTAGCCAAAAACATTCAGTACTTC.